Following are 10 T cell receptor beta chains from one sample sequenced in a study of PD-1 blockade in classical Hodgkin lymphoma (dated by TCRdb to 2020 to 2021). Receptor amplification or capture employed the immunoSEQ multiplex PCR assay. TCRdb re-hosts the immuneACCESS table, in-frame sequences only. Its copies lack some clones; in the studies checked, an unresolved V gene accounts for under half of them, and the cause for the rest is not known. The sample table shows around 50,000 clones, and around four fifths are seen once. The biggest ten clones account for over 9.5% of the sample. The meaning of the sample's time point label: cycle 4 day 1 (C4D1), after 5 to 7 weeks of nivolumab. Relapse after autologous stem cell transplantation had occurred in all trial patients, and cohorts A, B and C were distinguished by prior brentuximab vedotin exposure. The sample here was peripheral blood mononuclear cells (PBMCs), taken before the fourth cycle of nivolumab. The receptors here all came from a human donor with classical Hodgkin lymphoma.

CDR3 DNA sequence: TGTGCCAGCACCCTCGACAGAGTCAATCAGCCCCAGCATTTT. Protein: CASTLDRVNQPQHF. This chain links TRBV6-1 with TRBJ1-5; a possible D gene is TRBD1 (5 bases). With 7 bases removed from V and 3 bases from J, the gap between germline ends came to 13 bases. The CDR3 sequence is 14 residues long. Per the germline V gene, CDR1 is MNHNS and CDR2 is SASEGT.

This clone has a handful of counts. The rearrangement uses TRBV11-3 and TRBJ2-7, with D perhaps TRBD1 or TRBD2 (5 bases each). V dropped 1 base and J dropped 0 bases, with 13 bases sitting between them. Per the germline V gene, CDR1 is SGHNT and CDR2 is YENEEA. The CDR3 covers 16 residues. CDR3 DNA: TGTGCCAGCAGCTTAGGCCCCGGGACGGCCTCCTACGAGCAGTACTTC. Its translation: CASSLGPGTASYEQYF. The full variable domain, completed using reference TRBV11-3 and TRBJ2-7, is EAGVVQSPRYKIIEKKQPVAFWCNPISGHNTLYWYLQNLGQGPELLIRYENEEAVDDSQLPKDRFSAERLKGVDSTLKIQPAELGDSAVYLCASSLGPGTASYEQYFGPGTRLTVT.

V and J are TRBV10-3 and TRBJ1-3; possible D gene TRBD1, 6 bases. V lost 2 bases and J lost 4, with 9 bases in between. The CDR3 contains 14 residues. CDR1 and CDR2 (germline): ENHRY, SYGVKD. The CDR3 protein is CAISEGGPGNTIYF. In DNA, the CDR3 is TGTGCCATCAGTGAGGGGGGGCCGGGAAACACCATATATTTT.

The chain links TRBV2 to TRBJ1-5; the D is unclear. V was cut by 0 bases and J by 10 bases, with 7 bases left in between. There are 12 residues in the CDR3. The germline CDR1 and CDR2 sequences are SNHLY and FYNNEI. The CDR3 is CASSEAGRPQHF. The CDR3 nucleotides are TGTGCCAGCAGTGAAGCAGGCCGCCCCCAGCATTTT.

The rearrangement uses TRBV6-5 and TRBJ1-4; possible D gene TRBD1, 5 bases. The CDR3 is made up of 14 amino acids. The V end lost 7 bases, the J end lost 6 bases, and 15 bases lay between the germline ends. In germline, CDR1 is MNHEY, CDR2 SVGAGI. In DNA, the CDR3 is TGTGCCAGCAACTCAGGGAGAGCTCATGAAAAACTGTTTTTT. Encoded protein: CASNSGRAHEKLFF.

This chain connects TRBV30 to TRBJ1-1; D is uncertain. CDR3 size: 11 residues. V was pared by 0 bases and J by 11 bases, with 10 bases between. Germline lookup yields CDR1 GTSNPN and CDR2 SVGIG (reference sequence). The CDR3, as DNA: TGTGCCTGGAGTGTACAAATGGGGGCTTTCTTT. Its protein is CAWSVQMGAFF. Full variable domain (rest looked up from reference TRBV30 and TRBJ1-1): SQTIHQWPATLVQPVGSPLSLECTVEGTSNPNLYWYRQAAGRGLQLLFYSVGIGQISSEVPQNLSASRPQDRQFILSSKKLLLSDSGFYLCAWSVQMGAFFGQGTRLTVV.

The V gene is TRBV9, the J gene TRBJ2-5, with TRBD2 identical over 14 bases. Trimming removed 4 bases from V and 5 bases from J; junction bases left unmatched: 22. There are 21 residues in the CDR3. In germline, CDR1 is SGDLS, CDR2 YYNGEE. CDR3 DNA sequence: TGTGCCAGCAGCATGAAGGGAGGGGGACTAGCGGGAGTTACCTCCCCGGAGACCCAGTACTTC. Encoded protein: CASSMKGGGLAGVTSPETQYF.

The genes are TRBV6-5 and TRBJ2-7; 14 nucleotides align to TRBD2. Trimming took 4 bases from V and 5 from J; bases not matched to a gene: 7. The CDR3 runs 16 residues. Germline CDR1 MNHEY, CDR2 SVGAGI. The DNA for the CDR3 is TGTGCCAGCAGTTCCGGGACTAGCGGGAGTAGGAACGAGCAGTACTTC. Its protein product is CASSSGTSGSRNEQYF.

CDR3 coding DNA: TGTGCCAGCAGCTATGCTGGTTCACCCCTCCACTTT. Its translation is CASSYAGSPLHF. The chain recombines TRBV7-9 with TRBJ1-6; D uncertain. V dropped 4 bases and J dropped 9 bases, with 7 bases sitting between them. This CDR3 comprises 12 residues. Germline V gives CDR1 SEHNR, CDR2 FQNEAQ (reference sequence). The variable domain in full, completed from reference TRBV7-9 and TRBJ1-6, reads DTGVSQNPRHKITKRGQNVTFRCDPISEHNRLYWYRQTLGQGPEFLTYFQNEAQLEKSRLLSDRFSAERPKGSFSTLEIQRTEQGDSAMYLCASSYAGSPLHFGNGTRLTVT.

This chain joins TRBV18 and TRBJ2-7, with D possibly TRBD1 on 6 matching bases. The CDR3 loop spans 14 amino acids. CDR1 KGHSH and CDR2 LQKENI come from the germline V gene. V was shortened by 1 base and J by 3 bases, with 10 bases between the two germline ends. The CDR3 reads CASSPQGTFYEQYF. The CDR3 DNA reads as TGTGCCAGCTCACCACAGGGGACATTCTACGAGCAGTACTTC.